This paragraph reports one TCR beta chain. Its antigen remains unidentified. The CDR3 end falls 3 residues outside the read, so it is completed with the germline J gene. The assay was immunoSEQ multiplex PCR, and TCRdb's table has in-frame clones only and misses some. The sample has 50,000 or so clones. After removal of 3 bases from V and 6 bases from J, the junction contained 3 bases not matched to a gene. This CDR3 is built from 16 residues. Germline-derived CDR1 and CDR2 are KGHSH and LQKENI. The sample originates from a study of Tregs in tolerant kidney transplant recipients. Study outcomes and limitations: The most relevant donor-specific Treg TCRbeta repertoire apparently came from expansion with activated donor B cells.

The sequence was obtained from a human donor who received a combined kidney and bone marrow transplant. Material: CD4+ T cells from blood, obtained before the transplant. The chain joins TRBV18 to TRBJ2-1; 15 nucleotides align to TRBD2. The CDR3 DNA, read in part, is TGTGCCAGCTCACCGAGGACTAGCGGGGGGGGCAATGAG. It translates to CASSPRTSGGGNE. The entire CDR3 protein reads CASSPRTSGGGNEQFF.